This section outlines one T cell receptor beta chain sequence together with its context. This record comes from a study of T cell responses to AZD1222 COVID-19 vaccine. Some clones are missing from TCRdb's copy, which holds only in-frame ones; the method was immunoSEQ multiplex PCR. The sample holds approximately 89,000 clones, roughly 88% seen once. This CDR3 is 13 amino acids long. V shed 7 bases and J shed 1 base, with 9 bases lying between them. The chain employs TRBV12-3 or TRBV12-4 and TRBJ2-3; no firm D call. Sequenced here: peripheral blood, sampled on day 0 of AZD1222 vaccination. The receptor was isolated from an adult in good health. In DNA form, the CDR3 reads TGTGCCAGCACCTTACACGGCACAGATACGCAGTATTTT. This sequence encodes CASTLHGTDTQYF.